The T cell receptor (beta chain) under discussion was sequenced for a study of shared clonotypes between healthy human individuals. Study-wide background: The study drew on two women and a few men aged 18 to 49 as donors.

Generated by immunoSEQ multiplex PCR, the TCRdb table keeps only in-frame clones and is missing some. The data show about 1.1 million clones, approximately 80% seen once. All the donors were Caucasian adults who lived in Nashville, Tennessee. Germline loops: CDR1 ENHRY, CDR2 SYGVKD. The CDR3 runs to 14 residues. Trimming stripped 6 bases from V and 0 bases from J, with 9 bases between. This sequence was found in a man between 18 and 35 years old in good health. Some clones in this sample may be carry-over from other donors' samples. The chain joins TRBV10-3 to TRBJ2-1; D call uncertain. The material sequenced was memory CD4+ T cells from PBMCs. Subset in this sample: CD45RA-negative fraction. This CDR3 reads CAISPRISYNEQFF. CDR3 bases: TGTGCCATCAGCCCGCGAATCTCCTACAATGAGCAGTTCTTC.